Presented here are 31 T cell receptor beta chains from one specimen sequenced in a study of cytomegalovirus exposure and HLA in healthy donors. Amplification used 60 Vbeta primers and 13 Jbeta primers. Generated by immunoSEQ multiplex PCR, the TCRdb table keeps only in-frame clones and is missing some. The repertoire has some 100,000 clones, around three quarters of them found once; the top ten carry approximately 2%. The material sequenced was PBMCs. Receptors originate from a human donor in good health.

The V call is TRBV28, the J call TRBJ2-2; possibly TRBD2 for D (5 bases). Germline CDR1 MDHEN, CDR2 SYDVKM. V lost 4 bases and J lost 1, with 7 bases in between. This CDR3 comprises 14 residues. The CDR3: CASSWERNTGELFF. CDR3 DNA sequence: TGTGCCAGCAGTTGGGAGAGGAACACCGGGGAGCTGTTTTTT.

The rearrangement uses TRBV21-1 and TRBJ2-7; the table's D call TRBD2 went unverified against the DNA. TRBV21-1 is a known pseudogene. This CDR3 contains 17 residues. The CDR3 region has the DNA TGTGCCAGCAGCAAAGACACAGGACTAGCGGTCCCCTACGAGCAGTACTTC. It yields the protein CASSKDTGLAVPYEQYF.

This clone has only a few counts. CDR3 sequence reads: CASSLTRDRERDTGELFF. In nucleotides, the CDR3 is TGTGCCAGCTCACTGACAAGAGACAGGGAGCGGGACACCGGGGAGCTGTTTTTT. The chain has TRBV18 and TRBJ2-2; a weak D match, TRBD1 (7 bases). Between the trimmed V and J ends, which lost 4 bases and 3 bases, there was a span of 21 bases. The CDR3 totals 18 residues. Germline loops: CDR1 KGHSH, CDR2 LQKENI.

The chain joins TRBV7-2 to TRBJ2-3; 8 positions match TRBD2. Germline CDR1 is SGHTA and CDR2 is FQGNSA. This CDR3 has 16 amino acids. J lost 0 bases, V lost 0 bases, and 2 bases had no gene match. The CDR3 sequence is CASSLASGASTDTQYF. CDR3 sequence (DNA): TGTGCCAGCAGCTTAGCTAGCGGGGCTAGCACAGATACGCAGTATTTT.

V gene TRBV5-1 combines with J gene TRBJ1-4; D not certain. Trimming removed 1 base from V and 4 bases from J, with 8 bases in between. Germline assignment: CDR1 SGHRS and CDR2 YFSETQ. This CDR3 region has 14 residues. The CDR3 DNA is TGCGCCAGCAGCTTGACAGTAAATAATGAAAAACTGTTTTTT. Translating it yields CASSLTVNNEKLFF.

This CDR3 reads CASSHDRAGYGYTF. In DNA, the CDR3 is TGTGCCAGCAGTCACGACAGGGCCGGGTATGGCTACACCTTC. This sequence joins TRBV6-1 and TRBJ1-2, with 7 nucleotides matching TRBD1. V dropped 5 bases and J dropped 5; count of bases not matched to a gene: 8. From germline, CDR1 is MNHNS and CDR2 SASEGT. The CDR3 runs 14 residues.

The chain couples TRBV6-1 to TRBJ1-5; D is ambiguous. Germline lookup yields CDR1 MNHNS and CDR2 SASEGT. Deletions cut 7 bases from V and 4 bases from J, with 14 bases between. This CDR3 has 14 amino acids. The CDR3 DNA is TGTGCCAGCACGGGCCACAGCGGGAATCAGCCCCAGCATTTT. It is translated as CASTGHSGNQPQHF.

The CDR3 loop reads CASSGLAGAYGEQFF. For the CDR3, the DNA is TGCGCCAGCAGCGGCCTAGCGGGAGCCTATGGTGAGCAGTTCTTC. The chain couples TRBV10-1 to TRBJ2-1, with 10 bases that match TRBD2. With 6 bases clipped from V and 9 bases from J, the junction kept 11 bases outside the gene matches. CDR1 is WNHNN, CDR2 SYGVQD, per germline (reference sequence). The CDR3 totals 15 residues.

The CDR3 sequence: CAWSIHLAGGEETQYF. The DNA of the CDR3 is TGTGCCTGGAGTATACATTTAGCGGGGGGTGAGGAGACCCAGTACTTC. The chain links TRBV30 to TRBJ2-5; 10 nucleotides align to TRBD2. The junction had 11 bases not matched to a gene; V was cut back by 2 bases and J by 5 bases. The CDR3 covers 16 residues. Germline-derived CDR1 and CDR2 are GTSNPN and SVGIG (reference sequence).

The CDR3 DNA sequence: TGTGCCAGCAGGCCCACAGGGGGCGGTGAGCAGTTCTTC. It encodes CASRPTGGGEQFF. V is TRBV28 and J is TRBJ2-1, with 9 bases lining up with TRBD1. Per germline, CDR1 MDHEN and CDR2 SYDVKM. The CDR3 is made up of 13 amino acids. Losses at the gene ends were 6 bases for V and 9 bases for J; bases not matched to a gene: 6.

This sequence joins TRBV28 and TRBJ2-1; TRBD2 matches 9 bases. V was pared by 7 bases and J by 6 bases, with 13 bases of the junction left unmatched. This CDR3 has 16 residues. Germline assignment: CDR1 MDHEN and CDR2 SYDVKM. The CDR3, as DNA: TGTGCCAGCAACGCGGCGGGGGGGAGACGATCCAATGAGCAGTTCTTC. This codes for CASNAAGGRRSNEQFF.

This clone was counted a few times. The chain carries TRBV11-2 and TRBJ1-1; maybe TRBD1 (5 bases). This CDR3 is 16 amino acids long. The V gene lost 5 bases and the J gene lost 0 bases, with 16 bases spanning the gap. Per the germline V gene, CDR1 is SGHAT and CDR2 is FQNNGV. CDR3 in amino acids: CASSPEWTLLNTEAFF. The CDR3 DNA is TGTGCCAGCAGCCCCGAATGGACACTGCTGAACACTGAAGCTTTCTTT.

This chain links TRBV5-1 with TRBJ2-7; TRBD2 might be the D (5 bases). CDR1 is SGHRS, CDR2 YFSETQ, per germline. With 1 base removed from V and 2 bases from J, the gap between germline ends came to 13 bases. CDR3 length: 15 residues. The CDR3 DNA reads TGCGCCAGCAGCTTGTTAACGGGATCGCCCTACGAGCAGTACTTC. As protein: CASSLLTGSPYEQYF.

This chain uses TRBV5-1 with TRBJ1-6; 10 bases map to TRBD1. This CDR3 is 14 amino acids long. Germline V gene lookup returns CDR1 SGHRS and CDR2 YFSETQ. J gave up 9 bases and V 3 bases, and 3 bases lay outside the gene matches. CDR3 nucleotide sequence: TGCGCCAGCAGCTATGACAGGGGGCCTTCACCCCTCCACTTT. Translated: CASSYDRGPSPLHF.

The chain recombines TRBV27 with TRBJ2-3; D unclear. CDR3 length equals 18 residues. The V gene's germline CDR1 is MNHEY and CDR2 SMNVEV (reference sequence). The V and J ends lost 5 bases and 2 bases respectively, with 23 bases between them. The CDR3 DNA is TGTGCCAGCAGTACCTACTCCCTTCGACATACTTCCACAGATACGCAGTATTTT. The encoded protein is CASSTYSLRHTSTDTQYF.

The CDR3 DNA follows: TGTGCCAGCAGCTTAGTAACGAACACCGGGGAGCTGTTTTTT. Amino acid sequence: CASSLVTNTGELFF. The chain is built from TRBV7-6 and TRBJ2-2, with D unresolved. The CDR3 loop spans 14 amino acids. V was pared by 1 base and J by 0 bases, with 3 bases between. Germline V CDR1 and CDR2: SGHVS, FNYEAQ. Together with reference TRBV7-6 and TRBJ2-2, the CDR3 gives the full variable domain: GAGVSQSPRYKVTKRGQDVALRCDPISGHVSLYWYRQALGQGPEFLTYFNYEAQQDKSGLPNDRFSAERPEGSISTLTIQRTEQRDSAMYRCASSLVTNTGELFFGEGSRLTVL.

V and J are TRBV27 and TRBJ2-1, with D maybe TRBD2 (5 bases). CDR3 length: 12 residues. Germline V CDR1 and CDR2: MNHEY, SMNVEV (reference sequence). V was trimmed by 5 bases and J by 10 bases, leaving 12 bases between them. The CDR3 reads CASSLRSGEQFF. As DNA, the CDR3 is TGTGCCAGCAGTCTCCGGTCGGGGGAGCAGTTCTTC.

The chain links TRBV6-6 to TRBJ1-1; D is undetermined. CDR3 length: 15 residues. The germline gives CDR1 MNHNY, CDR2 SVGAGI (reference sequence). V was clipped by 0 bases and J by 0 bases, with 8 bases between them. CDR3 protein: CASSYSNTLNTEAFF. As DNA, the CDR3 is TGTGCCAGCAGTTACTCGAATACTTTGAACACTGAAGCTTTCTTT.

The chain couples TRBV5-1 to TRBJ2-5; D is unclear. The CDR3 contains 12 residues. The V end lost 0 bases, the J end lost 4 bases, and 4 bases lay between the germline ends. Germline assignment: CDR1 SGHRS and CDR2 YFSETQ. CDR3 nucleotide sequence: TGCGCCAGCAGCTTGGGAGTAGAGACCCAGTACTTC. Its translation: CASSLGVETQYF.

The CDR3 loop is CATSYLTAAGESEQFF. The CDR3 coding sequence is TGTGCCACCAGCTACCTCACCGCGGCGGGGGAGAGTGAGCAGTTCTTC. The chain couples TRBV15 to TRBJ2-1, with TRBD2 identical over 7 bases. CDR3 length: 16 amino acids. CDR1 and CDR2 from the germline V gene are LNHNV and YYDKDF (reference sequence). V lost 5 bases to trimming and J lost 9 bases; unmatched junction nucleotides: 16.

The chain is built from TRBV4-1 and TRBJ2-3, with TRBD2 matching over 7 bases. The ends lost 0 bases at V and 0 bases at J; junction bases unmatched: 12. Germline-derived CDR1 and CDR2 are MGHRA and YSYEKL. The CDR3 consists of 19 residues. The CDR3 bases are TGCGCCAGCAGCCAAGATAGGGCTAGCGGTGCCTCTAGCACAGATACGCAGTATTTT. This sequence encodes CASSQDRASGASSTDTQYF.

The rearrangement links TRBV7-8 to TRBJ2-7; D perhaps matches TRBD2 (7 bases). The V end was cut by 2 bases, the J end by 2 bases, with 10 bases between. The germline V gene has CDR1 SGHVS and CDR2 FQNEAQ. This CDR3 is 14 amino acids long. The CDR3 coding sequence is TGTGCCAGCAGCTTAAACGGGGGGCCCTACGAGCAGTACTTC. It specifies CASSLNGGPYEQYF. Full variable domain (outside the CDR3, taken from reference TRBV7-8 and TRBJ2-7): GAGVSQSPRYKVAKRGQDVALRCDPISGHVSLFWYQQALGQGPEFLTYFQNEAQLDKSGLPSDRFFAERPEGSVSTLKIQRTQQEDSAVYLCASSLNGGPYEQYFGPGTRLTVT.

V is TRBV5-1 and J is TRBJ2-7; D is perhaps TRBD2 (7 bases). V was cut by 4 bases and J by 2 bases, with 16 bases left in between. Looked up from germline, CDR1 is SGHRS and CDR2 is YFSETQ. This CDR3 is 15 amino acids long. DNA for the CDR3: TGCGCCAGCAGCCCCAAGGGGGGGCTGACCTACGAGCAGTACTTC. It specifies CASSPKGGLTYEQYF.

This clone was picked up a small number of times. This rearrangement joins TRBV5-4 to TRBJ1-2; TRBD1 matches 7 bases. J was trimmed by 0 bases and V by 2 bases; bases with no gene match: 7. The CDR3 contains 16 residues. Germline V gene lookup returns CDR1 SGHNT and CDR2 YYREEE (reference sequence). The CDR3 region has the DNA TGTGCCAGCAGCTTACTGGACAGGCCCTCTAACTATGGCTACACCTTC. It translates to CASSLLDRPSNYGYTF.

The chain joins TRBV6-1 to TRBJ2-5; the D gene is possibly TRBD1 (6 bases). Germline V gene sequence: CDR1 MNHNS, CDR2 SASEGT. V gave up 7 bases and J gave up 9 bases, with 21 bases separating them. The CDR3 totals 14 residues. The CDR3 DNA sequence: TGTGCCAGCACTAGCTTGTTGGTGCAGGGGTCCCAGTACTTC. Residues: CASTSLLVQGSQYF.

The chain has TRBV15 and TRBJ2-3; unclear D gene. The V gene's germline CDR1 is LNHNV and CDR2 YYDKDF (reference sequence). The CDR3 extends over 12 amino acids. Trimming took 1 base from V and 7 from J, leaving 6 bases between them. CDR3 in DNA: TGTGCCACCAGCAGAGCGGAGCATACGCAGTATTTT. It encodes CATSRAEHTQYF.

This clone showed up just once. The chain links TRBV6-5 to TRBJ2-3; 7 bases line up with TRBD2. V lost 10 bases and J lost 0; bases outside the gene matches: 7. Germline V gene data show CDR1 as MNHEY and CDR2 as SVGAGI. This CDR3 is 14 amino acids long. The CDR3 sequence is CAISGLGSTDTQYF. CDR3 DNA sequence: TGTGCCATCTCCGGACTAGGGAGCACAGATACGCAGTATTTT.

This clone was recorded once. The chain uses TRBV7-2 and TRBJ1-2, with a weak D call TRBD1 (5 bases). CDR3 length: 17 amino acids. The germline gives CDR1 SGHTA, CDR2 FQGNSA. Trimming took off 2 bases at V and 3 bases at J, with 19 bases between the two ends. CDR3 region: CASSLRVQARRDYGYTF. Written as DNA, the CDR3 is TGTGCCAGCAGCTTAAGAGTACAGGCGCGAAGGGACTATGGCTACACCTTC.

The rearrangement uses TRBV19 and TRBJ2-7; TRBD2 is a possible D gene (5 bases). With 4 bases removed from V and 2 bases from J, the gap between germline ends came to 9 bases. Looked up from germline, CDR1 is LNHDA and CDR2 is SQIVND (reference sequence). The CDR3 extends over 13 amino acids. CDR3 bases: TGTGCCAGTAGTAATACGGGGACCTACGAGCAGTACTTC. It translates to CASSNTGTYEQYF.

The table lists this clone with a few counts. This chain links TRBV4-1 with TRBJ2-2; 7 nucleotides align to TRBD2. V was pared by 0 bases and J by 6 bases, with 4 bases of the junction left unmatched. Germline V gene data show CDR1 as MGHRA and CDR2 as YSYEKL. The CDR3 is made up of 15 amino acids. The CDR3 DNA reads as TGCGCCAGCAGCCAAGATTGGGGGGGGGCCGGGGAGCTGTTTTTT. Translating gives CASSQDWGGAGELFF.

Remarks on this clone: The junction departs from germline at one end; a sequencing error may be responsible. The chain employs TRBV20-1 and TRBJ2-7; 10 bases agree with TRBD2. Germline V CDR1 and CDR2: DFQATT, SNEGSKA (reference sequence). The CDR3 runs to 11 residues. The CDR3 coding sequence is TGCAGTGCTAGCAGACTAGCGGGTCTTGACTTC. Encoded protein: CSASRLAGLDF.